The 17 T cell receptor beta chains below were found in one sample sequenced in a study of CD8 T cells in ankylosing spondylitis. Study-level results: Typical of ankylosing spondylitis blood, it appeared, was a TCR beta motif of under 10 highly homologous variants.

These TCRs' antigens remain unknown. In TCRdb, the 5' RACE reads were re-called with MiXCR into one record per CDR3 protein. Found here are approximately 540,000 distinct CDR3 sequences, over 9.5% of them singletons; the top ten hold under 7.5%. The sample comprised blood, either unsorted or a sorted T cell fraction (not recorded which). All receptors come from a male donor with ankylosing spondylitis.

This clonotype was picked up a small number of times. The J gene is TRBJ2-6, the V gene TRBV9; a possible D gene is TRBD2 (6 bases). The length of the CDR3 is 18 residues. The germline CDR1 and CDR2 sequences are SGDLS and YYNGEE. With 0 bases removed from V and 2 bases from J, the gap between germline ends came to 15 bases. The CDR3 nucleotides are TGTGCCAGCAGCGTAGAGGAAGGAGGGTATCCTGGGGCCAACGTCCTGACTTTC. Translating gives CASSVEEGGYPGANVLTF.

This clonotype was seen repeatedly, ten times or more. The rearrangement links TRBV4-1 to TRBJ2-2; D unresolved. The length of the CDR3 is 15 residues. Germline values: CDR1 MGHRA, CDR2 YSYEKL. The V end was cut by 2 bases, the J end by 0 bases, with 7 bases between. For the CDR3, the DNA is TGCGCCAGCAGCCAATTTGGGGCGAACACCGGGGAGCTGTTTTTT. This codes for CASSQFGANTGELFF.

This clonotype has more than one count but fewer than ten. CDR3 in amino acids: CASSNTGVNTEAFF. In nucleotides, the CDR3 is TGTGCCAGCAGCAACACAGGGGTGAACACTGAAGCTTTCTTT. The V call is TRBV7-9, the J call TRBJ1-1; 7 nucleotides align to TRBD1. Trimming at V came to 5 bases and at J to 0 bases, leaving 3 bases not matched to a gene. The germline gives CDR1 SEHNR, CDR2 FQNEAQ (reference sequence). The CDR3 is 14 residues long.

V is TRBV27 and J is TRBJ2-1, with a possible D match to TRBD1 (5 bases). The length of the CDR3 is 15 residues. V lost 5 bases, J lost 2 bases, and 13 bases lay in between. Germline values: CDR1 MNHEY, CDR2 SMNVEV (reference sequence). The CDR3 region has the DNA TGTGCCAGCAGTAGCCGACAGCCGGCCTACAATGAGCAGTTCTTC. Its translation is CASSSRQPAYNEQFF.

This clonotype was detected a few times. The V call is TRBV11-1, the J call TRBJ2-1; tentative D call: TRBD2 (5 bases). Trimming took off 10 bases at V and 1 base at J, with 23 bases between the two ends. Germline CDR1 and CDR2: SGHAT and FQDESV (reference sequence). The CDR3 runs 17 residues. The CDR3 DNA reads TGTGCCATCAGAGAGGGTACAAGAGGAAAGTCCTACAATGAGCAGTTCTTC. It codes for CAIREGTRGKSYNEQFF.

This clonotype was observed at least ten times. The V call is TRBV2, the J call TRBJ2-1; 14 bases map to TRBD2. The germline V gene encodes CDR1 SNHLY and CDR2 FYNNEI. After removal of 6 bases from V and 8 bases from J, the junction contained 15 bases not matched to a gene. CDR3 size: 18 residues. The chain's CDR3 is CASSPLLTGTSGSDEQFF. The CDR3, as DNA: TGTGCCAGCAGCCCTTTACTAACCGGGACTAGCGGGAGCGATGAGCAGTTCTTC. The full variable domain, in which reference TRBV2 and TRBJ2-1 provide the parts outside the CDR3, is EPEVTQTPSHQVTQMGQEVILRCVPISNHLYFYWYRQILGQKVEFLVSFYNNEISEKSEIFDDQFSVERPDGSNFTLKIRSTKLEDSAMYFCASSPLLTGTSGSDEQFFGPGTRLTVL.

This clonotype turned up a few times. The chain combines TRBV5-1 with TRBJ2-4, with D unresolved. The CDR3 covers 14 residues. The germline CDR1 and CDR2 sequences are SGHRS and YFSETQ. Trimming cost V 0 bases and J 1 base, with 5 bases left between them. Here the CDR3 reads CASSLDGAKNIQYF. The CDR3 DNA reads TGCGCCAGCAGCTTGGACGGGGCCAAAAACATTCAGTACTTC.

This clonotype was observed many times. V and J are TRBV27 and TRBJ1-2; 8 bases are a match to TRBD1. CDR3 length equals 13 residues. CDR1 is MNHEY and CDR2 is SMNVEV in the germline V gene (reference sequence). Losses at the gene ends were 5 bases for V and 6 bases for J; bases not matched to a gene: 5. The CDR3: CASSTRTGHGYTF. CDR3 coding DNA: TGTGCCAGCAGTACCCGGACAGGGCATGGCTACACCTTC.

V is TRBV7-2 and J is TRBJ2-3; 8 bases are shared with TRBD2. Germline values: CDR1 SGHTA, CDR2 FQGNSA. This CDR3 comprises 14 residues. V gave up 3 bases and J gave up 5 bases; unmatched junction bases: 4. This chain's CDR3 is CASSLREAQDTQYF. The CDR3 bases are TGTGCCAGCAGCTTGCGGGAGGCCCAAGATACGCAGTATTTT.

This chain links TRBV24-1 with TRBJ1-5, with D tentatively TRBD1 (6 bases). From germline, CDR1 is KGHDR and CDR2 SFDVKD. Trimming took off 3 bases at V and 5 bases at J, with 13 bases between the two ends. This CDR3 is 15 amino acids long. CDR3 nucleotides: TGTGCCACCAGTGATATCGGGGGCATCGATCAGCCCCAGCATTTT. The encoded protein is CATSDIGGIDQPQHF.

There are a few counts of this clonotype. V is TRBV25-1 and J is TRBJ2-2; 12 nucleotides align to TRBD2. V lost 3 bases to trimming and J lost 7 bases; unmatched junction nucleotides: 12. The CDR3 runs 18 residues. Looked up from germline, CDR1 is MGHDK and CDR2 is SYGVNS. The CDR3: CASSETSGSSKFSGELFF. CDR3 DNA sequence: TGTGCCAGCAGTGAGACTAGCGGGAGTAGTAAGTTCAGCGGGGAGCTGTTTTTT.

This clonotype was counted a few times. The CDR3 protein is CASSLSGRGGNEQFF. For the CDR3, the DNA is TGTGCCAGCAGTTTATCTGGTAGGGGGGGGAATGAGCAGTTCTTC. The chain carries TRBV27 and TRBJ2-1; possible D gene TRBD2, 7 bases. Germline V gene sequence: CDR1 MNHEY, CDR2 SMNVEV (reference sequence). The CDR3 loop spans 15 amino acids. Deletions cut 0 bases from V and 7 bases from J, with 13 bases between.

The gene calls are TRBV4-2 and TRBJ1-1; D is ambiguous. Germline values: CDR1 LGHNA, CDR2 YNFKEQ. V was shortened by 1 base and J by 7 bases, with 7 bases between the two germline ends. There are 12 residues in the CDR3. CDR3 nucleotides: TGTGCCAGCAGCCAAGTTGGACTTGAAGCTTTCTTT. Residues: CASSQVGLEAFF.

The table lists this clonotype with many counts. V usage is TRBV20-1 and J usage is TRBJ2-2; perhaps D is TRBD1 or TRBD2 (5 bases each). V lost 1 base and J lost 9, with 15 bases in between. The CDR3 spans 14 residues. Germline-derived CDR1 and CDR2 are DFQATT and SNEGSKA (reference sequence). Written as DNA, the CDR3 is TGCAGTGCTAGAGGAGCAGGGAGTGTCCGGGAGCTGTTTTTT. This translates into CSARGAGSVRELFF.

This clonotype was detected a few times. The chain combines TRBV12-3 or TRBV12-4 with TRBJ1-3; D remains ambiguous. The length of the CDR3 is 13 residues. V gave up 0 bases and J gave up 10 bases, with 10 bases separating them. CDR3 in DNA: TGTGCCAGCAGTTTAGCGGGGTTTCGGACCATATATTTT. It yields the protein CASSLAGFRTIYF.

This clonotype came up many times. The V and J genes are TRBV3-1 and TRBJ1-3; D unresolved. Germline CDR1 reads LGHDT; CDR2 reads YNNKEL (reference sequence). The CDR3 is 14 residues long. V shed 1 base and J shed 4 bases, with 8 bases lying between them. In DNA, the CDR3 is TGTGCCAGCAGCCAAGGACATTTGGGAAACACCATATATTTT. Residues: CASSQGHLGNTIYF.

This clonotype has just a few counts. The chain has TRBV10-3 and TRBJ2-1; D gene unclear. Trimming cost V 7 bases and J 3 bases, with 19 bases left between them. The V gene's germline CDR1 is ENHRY and CDR2 SYGVKD. The CDR3 runs 16 residues. The CDR3 DNA reads TGTGCCATCAATAAAGGGCAGAAAGGGAACTACAATGAGCAGTTCTTC. Its protein product is CAINKGQKGNYNEQFF.